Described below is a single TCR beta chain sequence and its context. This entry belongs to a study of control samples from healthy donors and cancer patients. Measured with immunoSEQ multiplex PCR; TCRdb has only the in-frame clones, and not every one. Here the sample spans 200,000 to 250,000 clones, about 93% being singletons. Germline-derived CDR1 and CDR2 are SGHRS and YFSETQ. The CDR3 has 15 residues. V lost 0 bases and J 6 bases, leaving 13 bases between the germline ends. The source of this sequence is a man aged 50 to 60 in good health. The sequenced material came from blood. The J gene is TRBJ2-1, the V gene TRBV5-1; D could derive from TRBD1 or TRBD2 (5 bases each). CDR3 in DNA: TGCGCCAGCAGCTTGGCTGGGACCAGTGGCAATGAGCAGTTCTTC. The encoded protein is CASSLAGTSGNEQFF.